Presented here are 22 T cell receptor beta chains from one specimen sequenced in a study of response to subunit inactivated influenza vaccine. Each CDR3 protein gets one entry after TCRdb re-called the RT-PCR reads with MiXCR. The sample carries roughly 500,000 distinct CDR3 sequences, 15% to 20% recorded once. Here the sequenced sample was CD4+ T cells sorted from PBMCs, taken approximately 25 months after vaccination. All receptors derive from a man aged 50 to 69 who received an inactivated influenza vaccine.

The J gene is TRBJ1-3, the V gene TRBV3-1; D might be TRBD1 (6 bases). Germline CDR1 is LGHDT and CDR2 is YNNKEL (reference sequence). The ends were cut back, 2 bases at V and 3 bases at J, with 8 bases in the middle. The CDR3 is 14 residues long. CDR3 loop: CASSQRTDGNTIYF. In DNA form, the CDR3 reads TGTGCCAGCAGCCAAAGGACAGATGGAAACACCATATATTTT.

The V gene is TRBV7-7, the J gene TRBJ2-3; D may be TRBD1 (6 bases). CDR1 SSHAT and CDR2 FNYEAQ come from the germline V gene (reference sequence). The CDR3 extends over 14 amino acids. V dropped 2 bases and J dropped 5 bases, with 11 bases sitting between them. Here the CDR3 DNA reads TGTGCCAGCAGCTTATTGGGGGCCAGAGATACGCAGTATTTT. As protein: CASSLLGARDTQYF. The full variable domain, with the rest looked up from reference TRBV7-7 and TRBJ2-3, is GAGVSQSPRYKVTKRGQDVTLRCDPISSHATLYWYQQALGQGPEFLTYFNYEAQPDKSGLPSDRFSAERPEGSISTLTIQRTEQRDSAMYRCASSLLGARDTQYFGPGTRLTVL.

This clonotype showed up just a few times. V gene TRBV3-1 combines with J gene TRBJ1-1; TRBD1 might be the D (6 bases). The CDR3 extends over 13 amino acids. Germline CDR1 LGHDT, CDR2 YNNKEL (reference sequence). V was pared by 4 bases and J by 6 bases, with 12 bases between. CDR3 sequence: CASSPTGSSEAFF. The CDR3 nucleotides are TGTGCCAGCAGCCCCACAGGGAGCTCTGAAGCTTTCTTT.

The V gene is TRBV7-9, the J gene TRBJ2-1, with 7 bases aligning to TRBD2. Germline loops: CDR1 SEHNR, CDR2 FQNEAQ (reference sequence). The CDR3 loop spans 14 amino acids. With V trimmed by 5 bases and J by 2 bases, 3 bases remained unmatched. The CDR3 region has the DNA TGTGCCAGCAGCGGCGGGAGTACCTACAATGAGCAGTTCTTC. It translates to CASSGGSTYNEQFF.

This clonotype appeared a few times. The chain employs TRBV20-1 and TRBJ2-5; the match to TRBD1 covers 10 bases. The CDR3 runs to 12 residues. Germline CDR1 DFQATT, CDR2 SNEGSKA (reference sequence). Unmatched junction bases numbered 12, after V lost 6 bases and J lost 14 bases. In DNA form, the CDR3 reads TGCAGTGCACGCTTTGGACAGGGGGAACAATACTTC. The encoded protein is CSARFGQGEQYF.

The chain links TRBV9 to TRBJ1-3, with D unresolved. CDR3 size: 15 residues. Germline CDR1 reads SGDLS; CDR2 reads YYNGEE. V lost 1 base to trimming and J lost 0 bases, with 8 bases between them. The chain's CDR3 is CASSVSTSSGNTIYF. In nucleotides, the CDR3 is TGTGCCAGCAGCGTATCGACCTCCTCTGGAAACACCATATATTTT. Filled out from reference TRBV9 and TRBJ1-3, the complete variable domain reads DSGVTQTPKHLITATGQRVTLRCSPRSGDLSVYWYQQSLDQGLQFLIQYYNGEERAKGNILERFSAQQFPDLHSELNLSSLELGDSALYFCASSVSTSSGNTIYFGEGSWLTVV.

This clonotype turned up a few times. This rearrangement joins TRBV5-1 to TRBJ2-3; D is possibly TRBD1 (6 bases). Germline V lookup: CDR1 SGHRS, CDR2 YFSETQ. This CDR3 is built from 15 residues. V lost 4 bases and J lost 2, with 14 bases in between. CDR3 sequence: CASSNIQGPTDTQYF. The DNA for the CDR3 is TGCGCCAGCAGCAACATACAGGGACCCACAGATACGCAGTATTTT.

The sample holds a few counts of this clonotype. J is TRBJ2-1 and V is TRBV12-3 or TRBV12-4; D perhaps matches TRBD2 (5 bases). The CDR3 runs 14 residues. V dropped 8 bases and J dropped 1 base, with 12 bases sitting between them. The CDR3 loop is CASRRRVSYNEQFF. CDR3 in DNA: TGTGCCAGCCGACGGCGGGTTTCCTACAATGAGCAGTTCTTC.

This clonotype was counted many times. The V gene is TRBV4-3, the J gene TRBJ1-5; no clear D. Trimming shortened V by 0 bases and J by 2 bases, and 8 bases separated the two germline ends. Germline V gene lookup returns CDR1 LGHNA and CDR2 YSLEER. CDR3 size: 15 residues. The CDR3 DNA sequence: TGCGCCAGCAGCCAAGATACGCGGGGCAATCAGCCCCAGCATTTT. It specifies CASSQDTRGNQPQHF.

This clonotype has just a few counts. The chain carries TRBV7-2 and TRBJ2-3; perhaps TRBD1 as D (6 bases). This CDR3 is built from 15 residues. Germline assignment: CDR1 SGHTA and CDR2 FQGNSA. Trimming left V 3 bases short and J 2 bases short, with 12 bases between. CDR3 region: CASSFYGGPTDTQYF. In DNA, the CDR3 is TGTGCCAGCAGCTTCTATGGGGGCCCCACAGATACGCAGTATTTT.

This clonotype was counted between two and nine times. The V call is TRBV6-2 or TRBV6-3, the J call TRBJ2-7, with 7 bases identical to TRBD2. Germline V gene lookup returns CDR1 MNHEY and CDR2 SVGEGT. With 4 bases clipped from V and 0 bases from J, the junction kept 6 bases outside the gene matches. The length of the CDR3 is 15 residues. CDR3 nucleotides: TGTGCCAGCAGTTCCACCGGGACTAACTCCTACGAGCAGTACTTC. Translation gives CASSSTGTNSYEQYF.

This clonotype was detected many times. The gene calls are TRBV6-6 and TRBJ2-7, with TRBD1 matching over 7 bases. The J segment lost 12 bases and the V segment lost 5 bases, leaving 10 bases of the junction unmatched. This CDR3 is built from 12 residues. CDR1 and CDR2 from the germline V gene are MNHNY and SVGAGI (reference sequence). This CDR3 is CASSKGQSDRYF. CDR3 in DNA: TGTGCCAGCAGTAAGGGACAGTCGGATAGGTACTTC.

This clonotype was counted many times. This chain joins TRBV7-2 and TRBJ1-3; 9 nucleotides agree with TRBD1. Germline V lookup: CDR1 SGHTA, CDR2 FQGNSA. The CDR3 is 17 residues long. V lost 4 bases and J lost 0; bases outside the gene matches: 7. The CDR3 sequence is CASSYAPTGGSGNTIYF. The CDR3 region has the DNA TGTGCCAGCAGCTATGCCCCGACAGGGGGCTCTGGAAACACCATATATTTT.

V is TRBV5-1 and J is TRBJ1-3; D might be TRBD1 (6 bases). V was clipped by 0 bases and J by 2 bases, with 12 bases between them. Germline V gives CDR1 SGHRS, CDR2 YFSETQ. This CDR3 contains 16 residues. The DNA for the CDR3 is TGCGCCAGCAGCTTGGCTCCTCAGGGGACTGGAAACACCATATATTTT. Protein sequence: CASSLAPQGTGNTIYF.

The chain couples TRBV6-2 or TRBV6-3 to TRBJ1-1; D uncertain. V shed 4 bases and J shed 6 bases, with 12 bases lying between them. The length of the CDR3 is 13 residues. Germline V gene sequence: CDR1 MNHEY, CDR2 SVGEGT. The CDR3 is CASSSWTFPEAFF. CDR3 bases: TGTGCCAGCAGTTCCTGGACCTTCCCTGAAGCTTTCTTT.

This clonotype was seen a few times. The V gene is TRBV28, the J gene TRBJ2-1; no reliable D call. CDR3 length: 16 residues. Trimming removed 5 bases from V and 2 bases from J, with 16 bases in between. Germline assignment: CDR1 MDHEN and CDR2 SYDVKM. Written as DNA, the CDR3 is TGTGCCAGCAGTGCCTATCTAGGTGAACCCTACAATGAGCAGTTCTTC. This sequence encodes CASSAYLGEPYNEQFF.

This clonotype was recorded a few times. This chain links TRBV3-1 with TRBJ2-1, with 7 bases aligning to TRBD1. V trimming: 3 bases; J trimming: 5 bases; junction bases outside the gene matches: 4. The V gene's germline CDR1 is LGHDT and CDR2 YNNKEL (reference sequence). This CDR3 spans 14 amino acids. As DNA, the CDR3 is TGTGCCAGCAGCCAGAGACAGGGCGACAATGAGCAGTTCTTC. Amino acids: CASSQRQGDNEQFF.

This clonotype was recorded a few times. The chain recombines TRBV5-6 with TRBJ2-7; D is undetermined. This CDR3 region has 11 residues. CDR1 is SGHDT and CDR2 is YYEEEE in the germline V gene. Trimming took off 3 bases at V and 5 bases at J, with 6 bases between the two ends. CDR3 bases: TGTGCCAGCAGCTGGGATAACGAGCAGTACTTC. Translating it yields CASSWDNEQYF.

V gene TRBV6-1 combines with J gene TRBJ2-2, with TRBD1 as a possible D gene (5 bases). The CDR3 runs 12 residues. Germline loops: CDR1 MNHNS, CDR2 SASEGT. The V end lost 7 bases, the J end lost 5 bases, and 8 bases lay between the germline ends. In DNA form, the CDR3 reads TGTGCCAGCAAACAGGAAACCGGGGAGCTGTTTTTT. It encodes CASKQETGELFF.

The gene calls are TRBV12-3 or TRBV12-4 and TRBJ2-5, with 10 bases identical to TRBD1. V dropped 5 bases and J dropped 7; count of bases not matched to a gene: 7. This CDR3 spans 14 amino acids. The CDR3 protein is CASSRGQGFGTQYF. The CDR3, as DNA: TGTGCCAGCAGTAGGGGACAGGGGTTCGGGACCCAGTACTTC.

The CDR3 is CSVTLGEQFF. CDR3 in DNA: TGCAGCGTTACCCTGGGTGAGCAGTTCTTC. This chain links TRBV29-1 with TRBJ2-1; D not certain. Germline-derived CDR1 and CDR2 are SQVTM and ANQGSEA. The CDR3 length is 10 residues. Trimming took 5 bases from V and 9 from J, leaving 8 bases between them.

The chain is built from TRBV7-6 and TRBJ2-3; 9 positions match TRBD2. Per germline, CDR1 SGHVS and CDR2 FNYEAQ. This CDR3 region has 17 residues. Unmatched junction bases numbered 13, after V lost 2 bases and J lost 7 bases. Written as DNA, the CDR3 is TGTGCCAGCAGCTTATCGCCGCTAGCGGGGCCACAGAATACGCAGTATTTT. Protein sequence: CASSLSPLAGPQNTQYF.